The clone carrying this T cell receptor (beta chain) was seen a single time. Sequencing used immunoSEQ multiplex PCR; TCRdb keeps in-frame clones, though not all of them. The data contain approximately 290,000 clones, 80% to 85% of them singletons. This sample is part of a study of blood T cell repertoires in COVID-19. This CDR3 contains 14 residues. Per germline, CDR1 SEHNR and CDR2 FQNEAQ (reference sequence). V was pared by 5 bases and J by 7 bases, with 8 bases of the junction left unmatched. V gene TRBV7-9 combines with J gene TRBJ2-3; 8 bases agree with TRBD2. The material sequenced was peripheral blood. The receptor was derived from a person between 65 and 79 years old with COVID-19, enrolled during active disease. The CDR3 protein is CASSTLGGGNTQYF. DNA of the CDR3: TGTGCCAGCAGCACTCTCGGGGGGGGAAATACGCAGTATTTT.